This TCR beta chain emerged from a study of blood T cell repertoires in COVID-19. Study details: Samples taken during acute and convalescent COVID-19 were collected in the United States, Italy and Spain.

One Seattle source followed patients from active infection through their disease course. Sequenced by immunoSEQ multiplex PCR; TCRdb stores in-frame clones only, minus some. This table holds roughly 200,000 clones, about 88% found once. V was shortened by 4 bases and J by 4 bases, with 13 bases between the two germline ends. The CDR3 length is 14 residues. Per germline, CDR1 MGHRA and CDR2 YSYEKL. J is TRBJ1-2 and V is TRBV4-1; D is undetermined. The clonotype originates from a man aged 45-65 years with COVID-19, enrolled during active disease. The sequenced sample consisted of peripheral blood. This CDR3 is CASSPPTPAYGYTF. DNA of the CDR3: TGCGCCAGCAGCCCCCCGACTCCGGCCTATGGCTACACCTTC.